This entry lists 15 T cell receptor beta chains sequenced from one sample in a study of blood T cells in healthy people across ages. Using a J-beta primer mix together with a sample-barcoded 5' primer, a second PCR was run for about 6 to 12 cycles. Each CDR3 protein is one row after TCRdb ran MiXCR on the 5' RACE reads. The table shows 600,000 or so distinct CDR3 sequences, with about 28% occurring only once. The sequencing input was blood. The receptors were sampled from a woman over 75 in good health.

V gene TRBV12-3 or TRBV12-4 combines with J gene TRBJ1-5, with D maybe TRBD1 (5 bases). This CDR3 region has 16 residues. V was clipped by 7 bases and J by 1 base, with 17 bases between them. In nucleotides, the CDR3 is TGTGCCAGCACCTTTGGGCAGGGTGGGAGCAATCAGCCCCAGCATTTT. Its translation is CASTFGQGGSNQPQHF.

This clonotype was detected ten times or more. The chain carries TRBV4-2 and TRBJ2-3; 14 positions agree with TRBD2. The CDR3 length is 16 residues. In germline, CDR1 is LGHNA, CDR2 YNFKEQ. V gave up 2 bases and J gave up 5 bases; unmatched junction bases: 3. The CDR3, as DNA: TGTGCCAGCAGCCAACGACTAGCGGGGGGGAGAGATACGCAGTATTTT. Its protein product is CASSQRLAGGRDTQYF.

In the case of this clonotype: A read error is possible here, since a much larger clone lies one base away. V gene TRBV7-2 combines with J gene TRBJ1-2, with D hard to call. The CDR3 covers 15 residues. Germline V gene sequence: CDR1 SGHTA, CDR2 FQGNSA. The CDR3 loop is CASSLGSLSPYSYTF. For the CDR3, the DNA is TGTGCCAGCAGCTTAGGAAGCCTTAGTCCCTATAGCTACACCTTC.

The rearrangement links TRBV2 to TRBJ1-4; TRBD1 might be the D (5 bases). The CDR3 sequence is 14 residues long. With 4 bases removed from V and 6 bases from J, the gap between germline ends came to 12 bases. The germline V gene has CDR1 SNHLY and CDR2 FYNNEI. CDR3 loop: CASSVGTQDEKLFF. CDR3 in DNA: TGTGCCAGCAGTGTCGGGACTCAGGATGAAAAACTGTTTTTT. Supplemented by reference TRBV2 and TRBJ1-4, the full variable domain reads EPEVTQTPSHQVTQMGQEVILRCVPISNHLYFYWYRQILGQKVEFLVSFYNNEISEKSEIFDDQFSVERPDGSNFTLKIRSTKLEDSAMYFCASSVGTQDEKLFFGSGTQLSVL.

The chain combines TRBV12-3 or TRBV12-4 with TRBJ1-1; 9 bases fit TRBD1. Trimming removed 6 bases from V and 4 bases from J; junction bases left unmatched: 6. This CDR3 spans 14 amino acids. This CDR3 is CASRKATGGTEAFF. For the CDR3, the DNA is TGTGCCAGCAGGAAGGCGACAGGGGGCACTGAAGCTTTCTTT.

In its sample, this clonotype was seen a few times. This sequence may be a read error, since a much larger clone differs from it by one base. The rearrangement uses TRBV6-5 and TRBJ2-7; 10 bases fit TRBD1. This CDR3 is 16 amino acids long. V lost 0 bases to trimming and J lost 7 bases; unmatched junction nucleotides: 9. Germline CDR1 and CDR2: MNHEY and SVGAGI. The CDR3 nucleotides are TGTGCCAGCAGTTACTCGACAGGGGGCGGTTACAATGAGCAGTACTTC. Its protein product is CASSYSTGGGYNEQYF.

Concerning this clonotype: A much larger clone sits a single nucleotide away, making a read error possible. The chain has TRBV20-1 and TRBJ1-2; maybe TRBD1 (6 bases). Germline values: CDR1 DFQATT, CDR2 SNEGSKA (reference sequence). The CDR3 sequence is 13 residues long. The CDR3 DNA reads TGCAGTGCTAGAGGACAGGACTTACGTGGCTGCACCTTC. It specifies CSARGQDLRGCTF.

The rearrangement links TRBV6-1 to TRBJ2-5; 7 nucleotides match TRBD1. The CDR3 length is 15 residues. V was pared by 2 bases and J by 11 bases, with 14 bases of the junction left unmatched. CDR1 is MNHNS and CDR2 is SASEGT in the germline V gene. CDR3 DNA sequence: TGTGCCAGCAGTGAAAATCACGGCAGGGGGATTGAGCAGTACTTC. Protein sequence: CASSENHGRGIEQYF.

This clonotype was detected only a few times. The V gene is TRBV6-1, the J gene TRBJ1-5; a possible D gene is TRBD1 (6 bases). V dropped 11 bases and J dropped 0 bases, with 11 bases sitting between them. The CDR3 length is 13 residues. Germline V gene sequence: CDR1 MNHNS, CDR2 SASEGT. CDR3 amino acids: CAGGQNSNQPQHF. In nucleotides, the CDR3 is TGTGCCGGCGGACAGAATAGCAATCAGCCCCAGCATTTT.

This clonotype was observed many times. The chain carries TRBV5-1 and TRBJ1-1; 7 bases match TRBD1. CDR1 is SGHRS, CDR2 YFSETQ, per germline. Trimming removed 4 bases from V and 1 base from J; junction bases left unmatched: 10. There are 16 residues in the CDR3. The CDR3 DNA reads as TGCGCCAGCAGCGTAAGACCGGGACAGCAGAACACTGAAGCTTTCTTT. Its translation is CASSVRPGQQNTEAFF.

This clonotype turned up a few times. The V and J genes are TRBV30 and TRBJ2-1, with 10 bases lining up with TRBD1. V gave up 2 bases and J gave up 9 bases; unmatched junction bases: 13. This CDR3 contains 16 residues. The germline V gene encodes CDR1 GTSNPN and CDR2 SVGIG (reference sequence). CDR3: CAWSPVGRQGASEQFF. The CDR3 nucleotides read TGTGCCTGGAGTCCTGTCGGGAGACAGGGGGCGTCTGAGCAGTTCTTC. Drawing the rest from reference TRBV30 and TRBJ2-1, the complete variable domain is SQTIHQWPATLVQPVGSPLSLECTVEGTSNPNLYWYRQAAGRGLQLLFYSVGIGQISSEVPQNLSASRPQDRQFILSSKKLLLSDSGFYLCAWSPVGRQGASEQFFGPGTRLTVL.

The chain is built from TRBV3-1 and TRBJ1-1; D might be TRBD1 (6 bases). The CDR3 sequence is 15 residues long. V lost 4 bases to trimming and J lost 5 bases, with 17 bases between them. From germline, CDR1 is LGHDT and CDR2 YNNKEL (reference sequence). The CDR3 sequence is CASSPLTGSRTEAFF. CDR3 DNA sequence: TGTGCCAGCAGCCCACTCACAGGGAGCAGGACTGAAGCTTTCTTT.

This rearrangement joins TRBV6-1 to TRBJ1-5, with 7 bases fitting TRBD1. There are 15 residues in the CDR3. Losses at the gene ends were 4 bases for V and 2 bases for J; bases not matched to a gene: 5. In germline, CDR1 is MNHNS, CDR2 SASEGT. The CDR3 loop reads CASSGQGRGNQPQHF. CDR3 nucleotides: TGTGCCAGCAGTGGACAGGGTAGGGGCAATCAGCCCCAGCATTTT.

This clonotype was seen more than once but under ten times. A much larger clonotype is one base distant, so this may be a read error. The chain combines TRBV7-3 with TRBJ2-1, with D perhaps TRBD2 (6 bases). The J call may not be correct, given that the DNA end is closer to TRBJ2-7. The CDR3 loop spans 15 amino acids. The germline V gene encodes CDR1 SGHTA and CDR2 FQGTGA. The CDR3 sequence: CASSPQAGSYNEQYF. In DNA, the CDR3 is TGTGCCAGCAGCCCACAAGCGGGCTCCTACAATGAGCAGTACTTC.

This clonotype has more than one count but fewer than ten. The chain uses TRBV6-1 and TRBJ2-5; possibly TRBD2 for D (6 bases). Per the germline V gene, CDR1 is MNHNS and CDR2 is SASEGT. Trimming cost V 1 base and J 7 bases, with 13 bases left between them. The CDR3 sequence is 14 residues long. The CDR3 nucleotides are TGTGCCAGCAGTGAAGTGGGAGGCGTGGGGACCCAGTACTTC. Encoded protein: CASSEVGGVGTQYF.